This entry features one T cell receptor beta chain sequence. Seattle patient enrollment occurred during active infection, with longitudinal follow-up thereafter. The data stem from a study of blood T cell repertoires in COVID-19. The overall study: Specimens from acute and convalescent COVID-19 originated in the United States, Italy and Spain.

TCRdb's table, derived via immunoSEQ multiplex PCR, lists solely in-frame clones and lacks some. The table records hundreds of thousands of clones, 75% to 85% of them present only once. Trimming stripped 5 bases from V and 0 bases from J, with 12 bases between. This CDR3 has 14 amino acids. The V gene's germline CDR1 is SGDLS and CDR2 YYNGEE. The sample consisted of peripheral blood. The TCR originated in a woman between 25 and 40 years old with COVID-19, enrolled during active disease. The J gene is TRBJ2-7, the V gene TRBV9; no firm D call. The CDR3 reads CASSPATYSYEQYF. The CDR3 nucleotides are TGTGCCAGCAGTCCCGCCACCTACTCCTACGAGCAGTACTTC.